This T cell receptor (beta chain) emerged from a study of blood T cell repertoires in COVID-19. This clone was counted at least ten times. V lost 5 bases, J lost 1 base, and 14 bases stayed unmatched. Germline CDR1 is MNHEY and CDR2 is SMNVEV (reference sequence). This CDR3 is 18 amino acids long. Per the study methods: Amplification of reference gene primers was used by the study to estimate nucleated cell counts. The table came from immunoSEQ multiplex PCR; TCRdb's copy has only in-frame clones and leaves some out. V and J calls and clone size are copied from that table; D and trimming were computed from the DNA. Among some 220,000 clones listed, around 80% were seen once.

J is TRBJ1-2 and V is TRBV27, with 9 bases fitting TRBD1. The sequenced material came from peripheral blood. The TCR originated in a woman in her seventies with acute or convalescent COVID-19. In nucleotides, the CDR3 is TGTGCCAGCAGTCTAAAGGGACAGGGCACCTTTTATAACTATGGCTACACCTTC. It codes for CASSLKGQGTFYNYGYTF.